The 10 T cell receptor beta chains in this list originate from one sample, sequenced in a study of CD8 T cells in ankylosing spondylitis. TCRdb re-called the 5' RACE reads with MiXCR, one entry per CDR3 protein. The sample has under 200,000 distinct CDR3 sequences, approximately 10% seen once. Material for sequencing was blood, either unsorted or a sorted T cell fraction (not recorded which). These receptor sequences come from a male donor with ankylosing spondylitis or in good health (not recorded which).

At least ten counts were recorded for this clonotype. The rearrangement links TRBV9 to TRBJ2-1, with D possibly TRBD1 on 5 matching bases. The germline gives CDR1 SGDLS, CDR2 YYNGEE. The CDR3 covers 15 residues. Between the trimmed V and J ends, which lost 3 bases and 1 base, there was a span of 11 bases. CDR3 sequence reads: CASSEGRGSYNEQFF. The CDR3 DNA sequence: TGTGCCAGCAGCGAGGGGCGCGGATCCTACAATGAGCAGTTCTTC.

This clonotype showed up many times. The rearrangement joins TRBV19 to TRBJ1-1, with D hard to call. The CDR3 covers 14 residues. Per germline, CDR1 LNHDA and CDR2 SQIVND (reference sequence). V was pared by 7 bases and J by 0 bases, with 12 bases between. The CDR3: CASIAQRLNTEAFF. Here the CDR3 DNA reads TGTGCCAGTATCGCCCAGCGTTTGAACACTGAAGCTTTCTTT. Variable domain in full (rest from reference TRBV19 and TRBJ1-1): DGGITQSPKYLFRKEGQNVTLSCEQNLNHDAMYWYRQDPGQGLRLIYYSQIVNDFQKGDIAEGYSVSREKKESFPLTVTSAQKNPTAFYLCASIAQRLNTEAFFGQGTRLTVV.

This rearrangement joins TRBV20-1 to TRBJ1-2; unclear D gene. CDR1 DFQATT and CDR2 SNEGSKA come from the germline V gene (reference sequence). CDR3 length: 14 residues. Trimming took off 6 bases at V and 8 bases at J, with 22 bases between the two ends. The chain's CDR3 is CSAESSSGAWGYTF. Written as DNA, the CDR3 is TGCAGTGCCGAGTCCTCCAGCGGAGCCTGGGGCTACACCTTC.

This clonotype was seen at least ten times. This chain joins TRBV7-8 and TRBJ2-3; a weak D match, TRBD2 (5 bases). Trimming pared 4 bases from V and 5 bases from J, leaving 13 bases between. CDR1 is SGHVS, CDR2 FQNEAQ, per germline. The CDR3 spans 14 residues. CDR3 sequence reads: CASSWTFGGDTQYF. CDR3 sequence (DNA): TGTGCCAGCAGCTGGACTTTCGGCGGAGATACGCAGTATTTT.

In the case of this clonotype: With a much larger clone just one base away, this may be a read error. The V gene is TRBV10-2, the J gene TRBJ2-3; D is uncertain. The V end lost 10 bases, the J end lost 9 bases, and 17 bases lay between the germline ends. CDR1 WSHSY and CDR2 SAAADI come from the germline V gene. CDR3 length equals 12 residues. The CDR3 region is CANSSLLGTQYF. The CDR3 DNA sequence: TGCGCCAACTCTTCCTTACTGGGAACGCAGTATTTT.

In this sample, this clonotype turned up many times. The gene calls are TRBV12-3 or TRBV12-4 and TRBJ2-5, with D perhaps TRBD2 (6 bases). Trimming removed 6 bases at V and 1 base at J, with 21 bases between. The CDR3 covers 17 residues. The CDR3 DNA follows: TGTGCCAGCAGCCGGGGACTCACCGAAACCCTCCAAGAGACCCAGTACTTC. Encoded protein: CASSRGLTETLQETQYF.

This clonotype was observed many times. This chain connects TRBV3-1 to TRBJ2-1; D gene ambiguous. This CDR3 region has 13 residues. Germline-derived CDR1 and CDR2 are LGHDT and YNNKEL (reference sequence). V lost 3 bases to trimming and J lost 4 bases, with 7 bases between them. CDR3 in amino acids: CASSQRGYNEQFF. CDR3 sequence (DNA): TGTGCCAGCAGCCAGAGAGGTTACAATGAGCAGTTCTTC.

This clonotype was counted only a few times. J is TRBJ2-2 and V is TRBV12-3 or TRBV12-4; possibly TRBD2 for D (6 bases). CDR3 size: 16 residues. Trimming pared 6 bases from V and 2 bases from J, leaving 16 bases between. The CDR3 reads CASRIYSGSNTGELFF. In nucleotides, the CDR3 is TGTGCCAGCAGGATCTATAGCGGTTCAAACACCGGGGAGCTGTTTTTT.

This clonotype has a count of ten or more. This chain links TRBV5-1 with TRBJ1-2, with D possibly TRBD1 on 5 matching bases. This CDR3 contains 14 residues. Trimming stripped 0 bases from V and 6 bases from J, with 12 bases between. Germline assignment: CDR1 SGHRS and CDR2 YFSETQ. The CDR3, as DNA: TGCGCCAGCAGCTTGGTAGACAGCATAGATGGCTACACCTTC. Translating it yields CASSLVDSIDGYTF.

This clonotype was picked up a small number of times. CDR3 sequence (DNA): TGTGCCAGCAACAGGGGGGGAGAGACCCAGTACTTC. Translated, it gives CASNRGGETQYF. The chain carries TRBV14 and TRBJ2-5, with TRBD1 as a possible D gene (8 bases). The CDR3 loop spans 12 amino acids. Germline V gives CDR1 SGHDN, CDR2 FVKESK. V lost 7 bases and J 4 bases, leaving 10 bases between the germline ends.